The 11 T cell receptor beta chains below all came from one sample that was sequenced in a study of tumor-infiltrating lymphocytes in localized non-small cell lung cancer. Measured with immunoSEQ multiplex PCR; TCRdb has only the in-frame clones, and not every one. The table records about 12,000 clones, about 72% of them present only once. Material for sequencing was uninvolved lung tissue not adjacent to the tumor. The receptors were gathered from a human donor with non-small cell lung cancer.

V usage is TRBV6-5 and J usage is TRBJ1-1; 10 nucleotides line up with TRBD1. The CDR3 has 15 residues. In germline, CDR1 is MNHEY, CDR2 SVGAGI. The V gene end was trimmed by 7 bases and the J gene end by 10 bases; junction bases not matched to a gene: 15. The CDR3 DNA follows: TGTGCCAGCATGGGTCTAGACTTCGGGACAGGGGTAGCTTTCTTT. It translates to CASMGLDFGTGVAFF.

A few counts support this clone. The CDR3 bases are TGTGCCAGCAGCTCCCTCCCCCCTAACACTAATGAAAAACTGTTTTTT. Protein product: CASSSLPPNTNEKLFF. The chain carries TRBV7-2 and TRBJ1-4; D not certain. V was pared by 4 bases and J by 2 bases, with 14 bases between. Germline V lookup: CDR1 SGHTA, CDR2 FQGNSA. The CDR3 sequence is 16 residues long.

V usage is TRBV19 and J usage is TRBJ2-4, with 9 bases that match TRBD1. The ends lost 3 bases at V and 8 bases at J; junction bases unmatched: 2. The CDR3 runs to 13 residues. Germline lookup yields CDR1 LNHDA and CDR2 SQIVND (reference sequence). CDR3 nucleotide sequence: TGTGCCAGTAGTATGGGACAGGGAGACATTCAGTACTTC. Protein: CASSMGQGDIQYF.

Worth noting for this clone: Other DNA variants within this sample encode the same CDR3. The V and J genes are TRBV30 and TRBJ2-7; 7 bases agree with TRBD1. The CDR3 runs to 14 residues. CDR1 is GTSNPN and CDR2 is SVGIG in the germline V gene (reference sequence). V dropped 2 bases and J dropped 0; count of bases not matched to a gene: 4. CDR3 bases: TGTGCCTGGAGTCCCGGGACAGTCTCCTACGAGCAGTACTTC. As protein: CAWSPGTVSYEQYF.

The chain carries TRBV11-2 and TRBJ2-1; 8 positions agree with TRBD2. In germline, CDR1 is SGHAT, CDR2 FQNNGV. This CDR3 region has 17 residues. V lost 4 bases to trimming and J lost 3 bases; unmatched junction nucleotides: 11. CDR3 in amino acids: CASSSTGNRGGYNEQFF. Written as DNA, the CDR3 is TGTGCCAGCAGCTCTACAGGGAATCGGGGGGGCTACAATGAGCAGTTCTTC.

The chain couples TRBV6-6 to TRBJ2-7; D might be TRBD1 (6 bases). Trimming took 7 bases from V and 3 from J, leaving 16 bases between them. The CDR3 spans 14 residues. Germline-derived CDR1 and CDR2 are MNHNY and SVGAGI (reference sequence). CDR3 residues: CASTKLGQFYEQYF. CDR3 DNA sequence: TGTGCCAGCACCAAGTTAGGACAGTTCTACGAGCAGTACTTC.

This clone was observed a few times. This chain uses TRBV11-2 with TRBJ2-2; D is perhaps TRBD2 (5 bases). Trimming removed 2 bases at V and 5 bases at J, with 12 bases between. CDR3 length: 15 amino acids. Germline loops: CDR1 SGHAT, CDR2 FQNNGV. This CDR3 reads CASSLLGKVTGELFF. The DNA for the CDR3 is TGTGCCAGCAGCTTACTCGGGAAAGTAACCGGGGAGCTGTTTTTT. Based on the CDR3 plus reference TRBV11-2 and TRBJ2-2, the full variable domain is EAGVAQSPRYKIIEKRQSVAFWCNPISGHATLYWYQQILGQGPKLLIQFQNNGVVDDSQLPKDRFSAERLKGVDSTLKIQPAKLEDSAVYLCASSLLGKVTGELFFGEGSRLTVL.

V usage is TRBV7-2 and J usage is TRBJ2-7, with D perhaps TRBD1 (5 bases). Trimming removed 1 base from V and 5 bases from J, with 18 bases in between. CDR1 SGHTA and CDR2 FQGNSA come from the germline V gene. The CDR3 runs 16 residues. The CDR3 bases are TGTGCCAGCAGCTTAGATACCAGGACAAGGGGCCACGAGCAGTACTTC. This translates into CASSLDTRTRGHEQYF.

This chain joins TRBV5-5 and TRBJ2-3, with unresolved D. This CDR3 is 14 amino acids long. V lost 4 bases, J lost 0 bases, and 9 bases lay in between. Germline values: CDR1 SGHKS, CDR2 YYEKEE (reference sequence). The CDR3 loop reads CASSKYSSTDTQYF. The CDR3 DNA reads as TGTGCCAGCAGCAAGTACTCTAGCACAGATACGCAGTATTTT.

The chain is built from TRBV9 and TRBJ1-1, with D possibly matching TRBD1 (5 bases). Trimming removed 6 bases at V and 8 bases at J, with 17 bases between. The CDR3 extends over 13 amino acids. Per the germline V gene, CDR1 is SGDLS and CDR2 is YYNGEE. In DNA, the CDR3 is TGTGCCAGCACGGGGGAGGCAAGCGCCGAAGCTTTCTTT. It encodes CASTGEASAEAFF.

This clone was counted once. The rearrangement uses TRBV2 and TRBJ2-7; D possibly matches TRBD1 or TRBD2 (6 bases each). In germline, CDR1 is SNHLY, CDR2 FYNNEI. This CDR3 comprises 14 residues. V lost 4 bases, J lost 2 bases, and 12 bases lay in between. CDR3 residues: CASSAGGLAYEQYF. The CDR3 DNA reads as TGTGCCAGCAGTGCCGGGGGCCTCGCCTACGAGCAGTACTTC.